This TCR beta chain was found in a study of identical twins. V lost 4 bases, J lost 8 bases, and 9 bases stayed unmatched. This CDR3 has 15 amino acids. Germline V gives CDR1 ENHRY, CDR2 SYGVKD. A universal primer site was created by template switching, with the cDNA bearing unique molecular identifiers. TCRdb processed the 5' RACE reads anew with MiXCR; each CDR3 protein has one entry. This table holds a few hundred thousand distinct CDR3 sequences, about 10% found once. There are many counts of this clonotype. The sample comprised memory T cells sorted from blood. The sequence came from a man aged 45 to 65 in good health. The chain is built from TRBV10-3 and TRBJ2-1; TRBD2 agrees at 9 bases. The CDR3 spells CAISGGGGGKDEQFF. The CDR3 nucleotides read TGTGCCATCAGTGGCGGCGGGGGGGGGAAAGATGAGCAGTTCTTC.